Here is one T cell receptor beta chain with its context. The antigen is not known. The sample comes from a study of yellow fever vaccine responses in identical twins. Trimming left V 2 bases short and J 3 bases short, with 7 bases between. The CDR3 runs 13 residues. One entry per CDR3 protein, called by TCRdb with MiXCR from the RT-PCR reads. The data show about 5,800 distinct CDR3 sequences, 65% seen once. Overall study findings and caveats: Each twin's T cell response to the vaccine was reported to look partly convergent and partly personalized.

This sequence joins TRBV12-3 or TRBV12-4 and TRBJ2-5; D not certain. The receptor was isolated from a woman younger than 35 who received the yellow fever vaccine. The sample here was T cells from blood (PBMCs), unsorted or a sorted subset (not recorded which), taken before or after yellow fever vaccination (not recorded which). The CDR3 region has the DNA TGTGCCAGCAGTTTATCGCGGAAAGAGACCCAGTACTTC. Protein sequence: CASSLSRKETQYF.